Below, one T cell receptor (beta chain) is given with its context. CDR3 length: 16 residues. V shed 6 bases and J 1 base; nucleotides not matched to a gene: 8. Germline V gene sequence: CDR1 SNHLY, CDR2 FYNNEI. Samples were taken at baseline and on day 1 of cycles 4 and 7. This record comes from a study of OX40 agonist ivuxolimab in advanced cancers. Overall study: Three dose-escalation patients had partial responses: one with hepatocellular carcinoma and two with cutaneous melanoma.

Libraries were prepared by immunoSEQ multiplex PCR; TCRdb keeps only in-frame clonotypes and omits some of them. The table records approximately 68,000 clones, approximately 90% of them present only once. The sequence came from an adult with an advanced solid tumor such as melanoma, head and neck, liver or kidney cancer. The gene calls are TRBV2 and TRBJ2-2; 7 bases fit TRBD1. Here the sequenced sample was CD4+ or CD8+ T cells sorted from blood, taken in a trial of the OX40 agonist ivuxolimab. CDR3 in amino acids: CASRQFRTGNTGELFF. CDR3 coding DNA: TGTGCCAGCAGGCAATTTAGGACAGGGAACACCGGGGAGCTGTTTTTT.